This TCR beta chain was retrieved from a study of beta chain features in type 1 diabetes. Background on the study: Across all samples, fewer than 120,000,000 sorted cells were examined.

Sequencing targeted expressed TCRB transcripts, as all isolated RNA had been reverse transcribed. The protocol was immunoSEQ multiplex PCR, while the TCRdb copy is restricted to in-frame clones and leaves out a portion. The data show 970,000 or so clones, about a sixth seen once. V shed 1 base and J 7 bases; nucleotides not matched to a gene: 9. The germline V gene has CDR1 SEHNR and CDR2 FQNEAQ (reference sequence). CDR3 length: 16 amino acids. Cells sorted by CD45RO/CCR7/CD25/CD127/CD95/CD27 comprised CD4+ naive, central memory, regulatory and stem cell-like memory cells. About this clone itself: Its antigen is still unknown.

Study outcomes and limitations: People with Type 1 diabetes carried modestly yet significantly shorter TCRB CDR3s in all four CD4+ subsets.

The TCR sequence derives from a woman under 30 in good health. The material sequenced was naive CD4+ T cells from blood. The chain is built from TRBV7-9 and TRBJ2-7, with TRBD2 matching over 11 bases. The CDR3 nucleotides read TGTGCCAGCAGCTTAGTAAGACTAGCGGGATCTGGGGAGCAGTACTTC. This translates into CASSLVRLAGSGEQYF. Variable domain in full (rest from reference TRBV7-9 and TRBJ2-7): DTGVSQNPRHKITKRGQNVTFRCDPISEHNRLYWYRQTLGQGPEFLTYFQNEAQLEKSRLLSDRFSAERPKGSFSTLEIQRTEQGDSAMYLCASSLVRLAGSGEQYFGPGTRLTVT.